Each of the 31 T cell receptor beta chains below was sequenced from the same sample in a study of early T cells in non-severe SARS-CoV-2 infection. TCRdb itself ran the 5' RACE reads through MiXCR, one entry per CDR3 protein. This table has tens of thousands of distinct CDR3 sequences, around 12% appearing once. Sequenced: whole blood. These TCRs come from an adult who was a healthcare worker with PCR-confirmed SARS-CoV-2 infection or an uninfected control (not recorded which).

This clonotype appeared many times. The chain recombines TRBV2 with TRBJ2-1; D uncertain. The V gene lost 3 bases and the J gene lost 9 bases, with 9 bases spanning the gap. The CDR3 is made up of 12 amino acids. Germline assignment: CDR1 SNHLY and CDR2 FYNNEI. CDR3 loop: CASSEIYGEQFF. The DNA of the CDR3 is TGTGCCAGCAGTGAGATCTATGGTGAGCAGTTCTTC.

In its sample, this clonotype was seen many times. The V and J genes are TRBV27 and TRBJ1-1; 8 bases line up with TRBD1. The V segment lost 7 bases and the J segment 1 base; nucleotides outside the gene matches: 20. The CDR3 has 19 residues. Germline assignment: CDR1 MNHEY and CDR2 SMNVEV (reference sequence). CDR3 bases: TGTGCCAGCATCAGTAAGCGGTATAGGGCAGGGGGCTGGAACACTGAAGCTTTCTTT. As protein: CASISKRYRAGGWNTEAFF.

This chain joins TRBV12-3 or TRBV12-4 and TRBJ1-1, with TRBD1 identical over 8 bases. The CDR3 spans 14 residues. V shed 7 bases, J shed 5 bases, and the junction held 9 bases outside the gene matches. The CDR3 region has the DNA TGTGCCAGCACCCCCGGACAGGGAACGACTGAAGCTTTCTTT. Its protein is CASTPGQGTTEAFF.

Of note for this clonotype: A single base separates this from a much larger clone, so it may be a read error. The chain carries TRBV7-3 and TRBJ2-2; D possibly corresponds to TRBD1 (5 bases). Germline V gene data show CDR1 as SGHTA and CDR2 as FQGTGA. The CDR3 totals 14 residues. Trimming removed 1 base from V and 6 bases from J, with 9 bases in between. CDR3 bases: TGTGCCAGCAGCTTAAACCGACAGTCCGGGGAGCTGTTTTTT. It translates to CASSLNRQSGELFF.

This clonotype has more than one count but fewer than ten. The chain is built from TRBV6-6 and TRBJ1-1; 7 bases are a match to TRBD1. The V gene end was trimmed by 2 bases and the J gene end by 1 base; junction bases not matched to a gene: 4. The germline V gene encodes CDR1 MNHNY and CDR2 SVGAGI (reference sequence). CDR3 size: 15 residues. This chain's CDR3 is CASSYPGQANTEAFF. The CDR3 DNA sequence: TGTGCCAGCAGTTACCCCGGACAGGCGAACACTGAAGCTTTCTTT.

This rearrangement joins TRBV12-3 or TRBV12-4 to TRBJ2-2, with TRBD2 identical over 8 bases. The CDR3 runs 15 residues. V lost 6 bases to trimming and J lost 0 bases; unmatched junction nucleotides: 3. As DNA, the CDR3 is TGTGCCAGCAGACCGGGGGGGTCGAACACCGGGGAGCTGTTTTTT. It translates to CASRPGGSNTGELFF.

A few counts support this clonotype. CDR3 sequence (DNA): TGTGCCAGCAGCTCCACAGGGGTCGACCCCCAGCATTTT. As protein: CASSSTGVDPQHF. This rearrangement joins TRBV7-2 to TRBJ1-5; 7 bases are shared with TRBD1. V was clipped by 4 bases and J by 10 bases; unmatched bases: 7. This CDR3 contains 13 residues. Germline CDR1 is SGHTA and CDR2 is FQGNSA. The whole variable domain, filled in from reference TRBV7-2 and TRBJ1-5, reads GAGVSQSPSNKVTEKGKDVELRCDPISGHTALYWYRQSLGQGLEFLIYFQGNSAPDKSGLPSDRFSAERTGGSVSTLTIQRTQQEDSAVYLCASSSTGVDPQHFGDGTRLSIL.

The rearrangement uses TRBV6-5 and TRBJ2-1; 7 positions agree with TRBD2. Germline trimming cut 0 bases from V and 6 bases from J; bases unmatched to any gene: 2. Looked up from germline, CDR1 is MNHEY and CDR2 is SVGAGI. This CDR3 is 14 amino acids long. In nucleotides, the CDR3 is TGTGCCAGCAGTTACTCTACTAGCGCCAATGAGCAGTTCTTC. Translating gives CASSYSTSANEQFF.

This clonotype was counted ten times or more. The rearrangement uses TRBV5-5 and TRBJ2-3; 7 bases line up with TRBD1. CDR1 is SGHKS, CDR2 YYEKEE, per germline (reference sequence). The CDR3 consists of 14 residues. J gave up 4 bases and V 4 bases, and 6 bases lay outside the gene matches. DNA of the CDR3: TGTGCCAGCAGCCTCCGACAGGGATCAGATACGCAGTATTTT. Protein product: CASSLRQGSDTQYF. Full variable domain (remainder filled in from reference TRBV5-5 and TRBJ2-3): DAGVTQSPTHLIKTRGQQVTLRCSPISGHKSVSWYQQVLGQGPQFIFQYYEKEERGRGNFPDRFSARQFPNYSSELNVNALLLGDSALYLCASSLRQGSDTQYFGPGTRLTVL.

About this clonotype itself: One end of the junction does not line up with germline, which may come from a read error. The J gene is TRBJ2-7, the V gene TRBV7-6, with D perhaps TRBD1 (6 bases). Germline CDR1 SGHVS, CDR2 FNYEAQ. The CDR3 spans 13 residues. CDR3 sequence (DNA): TGTGCCAGCAGCTTAGAGTCCAGGGGCGAGCAGCACTTC. Its translation: CASSLESRGEQHF.

In this sample, this clonotype turned up many times. The chain joins TRBV19 to TRBJ2-3, with D possibly matching TRBD1 (5 bases). Deletions cut 7 bases from V and 5 bases from J, with 16 bases between. Germline V gene data show CDR1 as LNHDA and CDR2 as SQIVND (reference sequence). This CDR3 is 14 amino acids long. CDR3 sequence (DNA): TGTGCCAGTACACCGATATTGGGGCTAGATACGCAGTATTTT. Its protein is CASTPILGLDTQYF. Full variable domain (outside the CDR3, taken from reference TRBV19 and TRBJ2-3): DGGITQSPKYLFRKEGQNVTLSCEQNLNHDAMYWYRQDPGQGLRLIYYSQIVNDFQKGDIAEGYSVSREKKESFPLTVTSAQKNPTAFYLCASTPILGLDTQYFGPGTRLTVL.

This clonotype was counted between two and nine times. The chain joins TRBV29-1 to TRBJ2-5; 9 bases line up with TRBD1. Germline CDR1 reads SQVTM; CDR2 reads ANQGSEA. The CDR3 is 13 residues long. The trim removed 7 bases at V and 4 bases at J, leaving 7 bases unmatched. The CDR3 DNA follows: TGCAGCGCACAGGGGGCGCTGGGAGAGACCCAGTACTTC. Translated, it gives CSAQGALGETQYF.

This clonotype has a count of ten or more. V gene TRBV13 combines with J gene TRBJ2-3, with a possible D match to TRBD2 (5 bases). The V and J ends lost 1 base and 6 bases respectively, with 14 bases between them. CDR3 length equals 15 residues. Per germline, CDR1 PRHDT and CDR2 FYEKMQ (reference sequence). CDR3 nucleotide sequence: TGTGCCAGCAGCTTAGACGGGGAATTCAGCGATACGCAGTATTTT. This gives the protein CASSLDGEFSDTQYF.

This clonotype was detected many times. The chain employs TRBV29-1 and TRBJ1-5; no clear D. Trimming pared 7 bases from V and 7 bases from J, leaving 17 bases between. Germline CDR1 reads SQVTM; CDR2 reads ANQGSEA. The length of the CDR3 is 13 residues. The CDR3 region is CSAVLGKGQPQHF. As DNA, the CDR3 is TGCAGCGCTGTGCTGGGGAAGGGACAGCCCCAGCATTTT.

This clonotype appeared a few times. The chain is built from TRBV2 and TRBJ2-3; possibly TRBD2 for D (6 bases). CDR1 is SNHLY, CDR2 FYNNEI, per germline. The CDR3 has 15 amino acids. Trimming took off 8 bases at V and 0 bases at J, with 15 bases between the two ends. The CDR3 here is CASQWGLKSTDTQYF. The DNA for the CDR3 is TGTGCCAGCCAGTGGGGACTGAAAAGCACAGATACGCAGTATTTT.

This clonotype has just a few counts. J is TRBJ1-6 and V is TRBV18, with unresolved D. The ends were cut back, 5 bases at V and 10 bases at J, with 12 bases in the middle. Germline CDR1 is KGHSH and CDR2 is LQKENI. The CDR3 is 13 residues long. Here the CDR3 reads CASSKGRESPLHF. The CDR3 region has the DNA TGTGCCAGCTCAAAGGGAAGGGAATCACCCCTCCACTTT.

This clonotype was seen many times. The V and J genes are TRBV6-1 and TRBJ2-1; D is possibly TRBD2 (6 bases). The CDR3 loop spans 15 amino acids. Trimming stripped 1 base from V and 8 bases from J, with 15 bases between. Looked up from germline, CDR1 is MNHNS and CDR2 is SASEGT. The CDR3: CASSEGRGALDEQFF. CDR3 DNA: TGTGCCAGCAGTGAAGGGCGGGGAGCTCTGGATGAGCAGTTCTTC.

V gene TRBV5-4 combines with J gene TRBJ2-2; perhaps D is TRBD1 or TRBD2 (6 bases each). The V gene lost 2 bases and the J gene lost 4 bases, with 15 bases spanning the gap. Germline loops: CDR1 SGHNT, CDR2 YYREEE (reference sequence). The CDR3 sequence is 16 residues long. As DNA, the CDR3 is TGTGCCAGCAGCTTAAATACAGGGACTCCCACCGGGGAGCTGTTTTTT. Its translation: CASSLNTGTPTGELFF.

This clonotype occurred many times. The V call is TRBV7-2, the J call TRBJ2-3, with 11 bases lining up with TRBD2. V shed 1 base, J shed 4 bases, and the junction held 7 bases outside the gene matches. This CDR3 comprises 17 residues. The germline V gene has CDR1 SGHTA and CDR2 FQGNSA. The CDR3 protein is CASSLEGLAGGADTQYF. The CDR3 coding sequence is TGTGCCAGCAGCTTAGAGGGGCTAGCGGGGGGCGCAGATACGCAGTATTTT.

This clonotype was observed many times. This rearrangement joins TRBV20-1 to TRBJ2-7, with D possibly being TRBD2 (6 bases). Germline CDR1 is DFQATT and CDR2 is SNEGSKA (reference sequence). With 3 bases removed from V and 5 bases from J, the gap between germline ends came to 20 bases. The CDR3 sequence is 15 residues long. CDR3 sequence (DNA): TGCAGTGCTAGGACCCTCCGGGACTCAATGGACGAGCAGTACTTC. Its protein product is CSARTLRDSMDEQYF.

In its sample, this clonotype was seen many times. The junction shows a germline mismatch at one end, possibly a read error. The chain couples TRBV18 to TRBJ2-2; a weak D match, TRBD1 (6 bases). CDR3 size: 13 residues. The germline V gene encodes CDR1 KGHSH and CDR2 LQKENI. The DNA of the CDR3 is TGTGCCAGCTCCGACAGGAACGCCGGGGAGCTGTTTTTT. Its translation is CASSDRNAGELFF.

This clonotype is judged medium-sized. This chain joins TRBV7-6 and TRBJ2-1; unclear D gene. The CDR3 sequence is 15 residues long. Trimming took 2 bases from V and 7 from J, leaving 15 bases between them. CDR1 is SGHVS, CDR2 FNYEAQ, per germline. Here the CDR3 DNA reads TGTGCCAGCAGCTTATCCCCTTCGCCCGTTAATGAGCAGTTCTTC. It is translated as CASSLSPSPVNEQFF. The complete variable domain, with remaining parts taken from reference TRBV7-6 and TRBJ2-1, reads GAGVSQSPRYKVTKRGQDVALRCDPISGHVSLYWYRQALGQGPEFLTYFNYEAQQDKSGLPNDRFSAERPEGSISTLTIQRTEQRDSAMYRCASSLSPSPVNEQFFGPGTRLTVL.

This clonotype was observed a handful of times. The chain recombines TRBV5-1 with TRBJ2-1; 8 nucleotides match TRBD1. This CDR3 spans 15 amino acids. The germline V gene encodes CDR1 SGHRS and CDR2 YFSETQ. V shed 2 bases and J 7 bases; nucleotides not matched to a gene: 8. CDR3 loop: CASSFDGQGPNEQFF. CDR3 sequence (DNA): TGCGCCAGCAGCTTTGATGGACAGGGACCTAATGAGCAGTTCTTC. Full variable domain (rest looked up from reference TRBV5-1 and TRBJ2-1): KAGVTQTPRYLIKTRGQQVTLSCSPISGHRSVSWYQQTPGQGLQFLFEYFSETQRNKGNFPGRFSGRQFSNSRSEMNVSTLELGDSALYLCASSFDGQGPNEQFFGPGTRLTVL.

In its sample, this clonotype was seen many times. The J gene is TRBJ1-5, the V gene TRBV2, with D unclear. V was clipped by 5 bases and J by 1 base, with 6 bases between them. The CDR3 contains 13 residues. The germline CDR1 and CDR2 sequences are SNHLY and FYNNEI. The CDR3 protein is CASSPGSNQPQHF. The CDR3 DNA sequence: TGTGCCAGCAGTCCGGGGAGCAATCAGCCCCAGCATTTT. Full variable domain (remainder filled in from reference TRBV2 and TRBJ1-5): EPEVTQTPSHQVTQMGQEVILRCVPISNHLYFYWYRQILGQKVEFLVSFYNNEISEKSEIFDDQFSVERPDGSNFTLKIRSTKLEDSAMYFCASSPGSNQPQHFGDGTRLSIL.

This clonotype has ten or more counts. The CDR3 spells CASSPGTGDTDTQYF. In DNA form, the CDR3 reads TGCGCCAGCAGCCCCGGGACAGGTGACACAGATACGCAGTATTTT. V gene TRBV5-1 combines with J gene TRBJ2-3; 8 bases agree with TRBD1. CDR1 SGHRS and CDR2 YFSETQ come from the germline V gene. CDR3 length: 15 amino acids. With 4 bases clipped from V and 2 bases from J, the junction kept 6 bases outside the gene matches.

This clonotype was observed at least ten times. The CDR3 DNA is TGTGCCAGCAGTTCCCGGGGCACCGGGGAGCTGTTTTTT. It is translated as CASSSRGTGELFF. The chain uses TRBV12-3 or TRBV12-4 and TRBJ2-2; a weak D match, TRBD2 (5 bases). V was shortened by 4 bases and J by 4 bases, with 7 bases between the two germline ends. The CDR3 totals 13 residues.

This clonotype was seen at least ten times. This chain connects TRBV18 to TRBJ2-2; 8 bases align to TRBD1. J lost 2 bases, V lost 3 bases, and 2 bases had no gene match. The CDR3 has 15 residues. In germline, CDR1 is KGHSH, CDR2 LQKENI. The CDR3 is CASSPPGGNTGELFF. DNA for the CDR3: TGTGCCAGCTCACCCCCAGGGGGCAACACCGGGGAGCTGTTTTTT.

This clonotype was seen more than once but under ten times. The chain employs TRBV19 and TRBJ1-2, with 11 bases identical to TRBD1. V shed 4 bases and J 7 bases; nucleotides not matched to a gene: 8. The germline gives CDR1 LNHDA, CDR2 SQIVND (reference sequence). This CDR3 is built from 15 residues. CDR3 sequence reads: CASSTGDRGNGGYTF. DNA of the CDR3: TGTGCCAGTAGTACTGGGGACAGGGGGAACGGTGGCTACACCTTC.

This clonotype has a handful of counts. This chain connects TRBV7-6 to TRBJ2-7, with 12 bases lining up with TRBD1. There are 13 residues in the CDR3. Trimming at V came to 5 bases and at J to 12 bases, leaving 8 bases not matched to a gene. Germline CDR1 is SGHVS and CDR2 is FNYEAQ. The CDR3 sequence is CASSQGQGARAYF. DNA for the CDR3: TGTGCCAGCAGCCAGGGACAGGGGGCCCGCGCGTACTTC.

In this sample, this clonotype turned up many times. The rearrangement links TRBV6-1 to TRBJ2-3; TRBD1 aligns across 9 bases. CDR1 is MNHNS, CDR2 SASEGT, per germline. The J segment lost 4 bases and the V segment lost 6 bases, leaving 11 bases of the junction unmatched. This CDR3 is built from 16 residues. The CDR3 DNA follows: TGTGCCAGCAGCCCGGGACAGGGAGGGTCAGCAGATACGCAGTATTTT. It encodes CASSPGQGGSADTQYF.

This clonotype came up many times. The chain joins TRBV30 to TRBJ1-1; TRBD1 might be the D (5 bases). Germline-derived CDR1 and CDR2 are GTSNPN and SVGIG (reference sequence). The CDR3 spans 13 residues. V lost 1 base and J 1 base, leaving 7 bases between the germline ends. The CDR3 sequence is CAWSAGRNTEAFF. The CDR3 coding sequence is TGTGCCTGGAGTGCGGGACGGAACACTGAAGCTTTCTTT.